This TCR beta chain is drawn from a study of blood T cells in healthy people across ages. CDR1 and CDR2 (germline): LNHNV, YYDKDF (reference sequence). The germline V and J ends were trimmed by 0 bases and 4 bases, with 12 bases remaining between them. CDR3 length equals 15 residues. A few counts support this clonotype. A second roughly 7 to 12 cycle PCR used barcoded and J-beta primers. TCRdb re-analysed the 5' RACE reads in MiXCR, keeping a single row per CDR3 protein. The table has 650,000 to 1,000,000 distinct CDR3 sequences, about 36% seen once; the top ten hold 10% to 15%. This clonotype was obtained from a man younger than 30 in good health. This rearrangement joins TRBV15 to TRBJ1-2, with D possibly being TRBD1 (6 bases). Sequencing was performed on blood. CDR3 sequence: CATSREAGQLYGYTF. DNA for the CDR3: TGTGCCACCAGCAGAGAGGCGGGACAACTCTATGGCTACACCTTC.